This T cell receptor (beta chain) was documented in a study of T cell responses to AZD1222 COVID-19 vaccine. At the level of the study: Whether given at about 4 or about 12 weeks, second doses were pooled.

From germline, CDR1 is SQVTM and CDR2 ANQGSEA. The ends were cut back, 3 bases at V and 5 bases at J, with 10 bases in the middle. This CDR3 comprises 12 residues. The study's findings and limits: Repertoire samples came only from after the peak T cell response. Close to half of spike-specific TCRs reportedly recognize unmutated variant regions. Only a handful of AZD1222 recipients, roughly 6 in all, had baseline seropositivity.

Assay: immunoSEQ multiplex PCR; the TCRdb copy retains only in-frame clones and omits some. The sample shows around 80,000 clones, more than 75% of them seen only once. As to this clone: Its antigen is undetermined.

The sequencing used peripheral blood, collected on day 0 of AZD1222 vaccination. This chain joins TRBV29-1 and TRBJ2-5; D remains ambiguous. This sequence originates from an adult in good health. The CDR3 DNA reads TGCAGCGTTGATTCGGGCCCCGAGACCCAGTACTTC. It yields the protein CSVDSGPETQYF.